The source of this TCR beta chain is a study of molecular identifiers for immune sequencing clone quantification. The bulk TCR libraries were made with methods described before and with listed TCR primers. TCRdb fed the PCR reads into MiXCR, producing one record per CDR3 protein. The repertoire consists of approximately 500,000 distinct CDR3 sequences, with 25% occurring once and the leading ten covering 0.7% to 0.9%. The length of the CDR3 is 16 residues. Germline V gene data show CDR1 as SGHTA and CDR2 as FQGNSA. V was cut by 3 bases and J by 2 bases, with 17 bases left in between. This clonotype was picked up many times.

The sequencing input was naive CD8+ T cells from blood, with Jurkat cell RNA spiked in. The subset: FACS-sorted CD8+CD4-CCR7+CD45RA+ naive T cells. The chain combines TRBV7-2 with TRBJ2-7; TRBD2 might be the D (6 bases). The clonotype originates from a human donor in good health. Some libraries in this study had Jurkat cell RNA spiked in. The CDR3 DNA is TGTGCCAGCAGCTTCCTAGGGTCGGGACTCACCTACGAGCAGTACTTC. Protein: CASSFLGSGLTYEQYF.